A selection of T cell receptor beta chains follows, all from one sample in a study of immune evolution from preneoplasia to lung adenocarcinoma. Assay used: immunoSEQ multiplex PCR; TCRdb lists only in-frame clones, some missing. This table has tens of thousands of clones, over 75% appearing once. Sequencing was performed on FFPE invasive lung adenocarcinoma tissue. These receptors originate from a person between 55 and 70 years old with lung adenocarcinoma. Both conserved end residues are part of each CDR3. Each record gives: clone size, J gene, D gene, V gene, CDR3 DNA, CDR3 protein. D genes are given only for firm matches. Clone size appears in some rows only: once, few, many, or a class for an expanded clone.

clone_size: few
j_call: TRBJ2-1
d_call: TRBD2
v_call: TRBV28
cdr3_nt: TGTGCCAGCAGCCTAAGACTAGCGGGAAGGTACAATGAGCAGTTCTTC
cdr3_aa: CASSLRLAGRYNEQFF

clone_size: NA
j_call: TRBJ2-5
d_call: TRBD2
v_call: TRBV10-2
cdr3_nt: TGCGCCAGCAGCGGGGGACTAGCGGCAGGGGGGACCCAGTACTTC
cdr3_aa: CASSGGLAAGGTQYF

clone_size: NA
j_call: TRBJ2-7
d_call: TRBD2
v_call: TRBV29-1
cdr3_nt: TGCAGCGTTGGATCGACTTGGACTAGCGGATCCTACGAGCAGTACTTC
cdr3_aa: CSVGSTWTSGSYEQYF

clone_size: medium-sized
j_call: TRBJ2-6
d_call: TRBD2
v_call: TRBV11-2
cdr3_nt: TGTGCCAGCACCCGGACTAGCGGGAGCCCTGGGGCCAACGTCCTGACTTTC
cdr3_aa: CASTRTSGSPGANVLTF

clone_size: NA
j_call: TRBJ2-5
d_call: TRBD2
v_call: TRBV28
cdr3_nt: TGTGCCAGCAGTCAGACTAGCGGGAGGGGCCCCCAACAAGAGACCCAGTACTTC
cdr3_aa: CASSQTSGRGPQQETQYF

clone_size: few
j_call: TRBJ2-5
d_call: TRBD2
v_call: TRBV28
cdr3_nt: TGTGCCAGCAGTATTAAAGCGGGAGGGGCGAAGACCCAGTACTTC
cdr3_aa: CASSIKAGGAKTQYF

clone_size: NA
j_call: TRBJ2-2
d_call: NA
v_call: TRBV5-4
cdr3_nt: TGTGCCAGCAGCTTGGATGCGGCAACGAACACCGGGGAGCTGTTTTTT
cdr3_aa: CASSLDAATNTGELFF

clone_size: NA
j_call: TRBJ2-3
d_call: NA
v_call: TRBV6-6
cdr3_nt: TGTGCCAGCAGTTACTCTGGGCTAGAAACAGATACGCAGTATTTT
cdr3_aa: CASSYSGLETDTQYF

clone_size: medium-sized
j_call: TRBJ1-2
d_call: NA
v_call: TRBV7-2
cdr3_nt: TGTGCCAGCAGCTTTGACAGTCCCCTCGATGGCTACACCTTC
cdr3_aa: CASSFDSPLDGYTF

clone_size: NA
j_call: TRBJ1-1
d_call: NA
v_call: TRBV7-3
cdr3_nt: TGTGCCAGCAGCTTATCCGCGGTGAACACTGAAGCTTTCTTT
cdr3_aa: CASSLSAVNTEAFF

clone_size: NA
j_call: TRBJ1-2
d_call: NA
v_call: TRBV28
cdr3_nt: TGTGCCATTTATTCCGGGACCGACTATGGCTACATCTTC
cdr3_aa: CAIYSGTDYGYIF

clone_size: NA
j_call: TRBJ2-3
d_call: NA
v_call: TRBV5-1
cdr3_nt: TGCGCCAGCAACCCTTTGGGGGCCCGAGGGGATACGCAGTATTTT
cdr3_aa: CASNPLGARGDTQYF

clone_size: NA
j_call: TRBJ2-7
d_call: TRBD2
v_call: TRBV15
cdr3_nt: TGTGCCACCAGCGGGGGACTAGCGGGATTCTACGAGCAGTACTTC
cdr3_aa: CATSGGLAGFYEQYF

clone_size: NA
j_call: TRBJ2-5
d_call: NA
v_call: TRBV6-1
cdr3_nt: TGTGCCAGCAGTGTCATGGGGAGGGGGCCCCAAGAGACCCAGTACTTC
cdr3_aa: CASSVMGRGPQETQYF

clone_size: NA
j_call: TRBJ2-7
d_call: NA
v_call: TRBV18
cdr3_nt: TGTGCCAGCTCACCAAACAGGGACTCCGAGCAGTACTTC
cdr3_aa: CASSPNRDSEQYF

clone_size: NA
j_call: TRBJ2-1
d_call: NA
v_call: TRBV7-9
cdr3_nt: TGTGCCAGCAGCCGCTCAATGACACTCGGTTACAATGAGCAGTTCTTC
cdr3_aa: CASSRSMTLGYNEQFF

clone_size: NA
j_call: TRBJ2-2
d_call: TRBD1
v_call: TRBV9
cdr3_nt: TGTGCCAGCAGCTACGGACAGGGGATCGGGGAGCTGTTTTTT
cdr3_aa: CASSYGQGIGELFF

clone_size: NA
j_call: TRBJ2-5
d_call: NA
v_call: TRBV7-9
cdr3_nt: TGTGCCAGCAGCGCGGCTAGCCCTAGGGAGACCCAGTACTTC
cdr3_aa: CASSAASPRETQYF

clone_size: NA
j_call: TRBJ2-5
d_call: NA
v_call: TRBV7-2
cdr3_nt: TGTGCCAGCAATGGGACCCAGTACTTC
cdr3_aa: CASNGTQYF

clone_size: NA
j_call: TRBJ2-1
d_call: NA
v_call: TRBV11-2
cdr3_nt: TGTGCCAGCAGCCTCATGCCGGACTCCGGGATCAATGAGCAGTTCTTC
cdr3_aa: CASSLMPDSGINEQFF

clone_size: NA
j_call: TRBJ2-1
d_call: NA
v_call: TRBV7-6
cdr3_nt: TGTGCCAGCAGCTTAGTAGGCGACAATGAGCAGTTCTTC
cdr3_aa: CASSLVGDNEQFF

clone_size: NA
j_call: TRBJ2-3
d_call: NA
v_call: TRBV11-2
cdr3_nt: TGTGCCAGCAGCCCGAGGGGTGGGGCGACAGATACGCAGTATTTT
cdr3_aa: CASSPRGGATDTQYF

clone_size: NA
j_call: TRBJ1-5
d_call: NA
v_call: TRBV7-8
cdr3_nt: TGTGCCAGCAGCTTGAGGCTTGGTACGGATCAGCCCCAGCATTTT
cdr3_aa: CASSLRLGTDQPQHF

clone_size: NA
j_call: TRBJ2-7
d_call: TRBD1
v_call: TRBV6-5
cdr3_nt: TGTGCCAGCGCGTATAGGGACAGGGTACTCGAGCAGTACTTC
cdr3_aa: CASAYRDRVLEQYF

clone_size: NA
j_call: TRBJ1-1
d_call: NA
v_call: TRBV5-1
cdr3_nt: TGCGCCAGCAGACCCGGGACGGCCACTGAAGCTTTCTTT
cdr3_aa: CASRPGTATEAFF

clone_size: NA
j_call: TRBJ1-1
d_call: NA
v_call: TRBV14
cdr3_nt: TGTGCCAGCAGCCACGGGACGGGCCGGGGCCTTCGGGCTTTCTTT
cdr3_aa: CASSHGTGRGLRAFF

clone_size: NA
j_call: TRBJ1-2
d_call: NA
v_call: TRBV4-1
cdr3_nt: TGCGCCAGCAGCCCCGGCATCGTAAGGGGCTCCTATGGCTACACCTTC
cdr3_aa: CASSPGIVRGSYGYTF

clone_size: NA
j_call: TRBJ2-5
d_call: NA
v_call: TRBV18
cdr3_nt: TGTGCCAGCTCACCTCCGGCTAGTGGGGCGGAGACCCAGTACTTC
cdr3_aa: CASSPPASGAETQYF

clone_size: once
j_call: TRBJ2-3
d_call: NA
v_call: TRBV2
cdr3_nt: TGTGCCAGCAGTGAAAGGAATCGAGGGGTGGGGGGTCCCGCCAATACGCAGTATTTT
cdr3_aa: CASSERNRGVGGPANTQYF

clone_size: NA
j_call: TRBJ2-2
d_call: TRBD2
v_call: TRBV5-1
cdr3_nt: TGCGCCAGCAGCTTATCCGGGAGGGCCGTCGGGGAGCTGTTTTTT
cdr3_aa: CASSLSGRAVGELFF

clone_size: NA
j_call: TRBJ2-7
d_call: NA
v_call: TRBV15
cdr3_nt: TGTGCCACCAGCGGCTCCAGGGCAGGGTCTACGGGGCAGTACTTC
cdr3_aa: CATSGSRAGSTGQYF

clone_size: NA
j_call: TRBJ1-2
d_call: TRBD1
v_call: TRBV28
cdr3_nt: TGTGCCAGCAGTTTTATAGGGGGCGCGGGCTATGGCTACACCTTC
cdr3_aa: CASSFIGGAGYGYTF

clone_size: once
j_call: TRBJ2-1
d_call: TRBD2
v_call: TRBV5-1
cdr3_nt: TGCGCCAGCAGAACGGGACTAGCTTTCAATGAGCAGTTCTTC
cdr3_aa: CASRTGLAFNEQFF

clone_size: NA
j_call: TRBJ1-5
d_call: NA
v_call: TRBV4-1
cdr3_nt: TGCGCCAGCAGCCGGTTCACGGGTTCTTCTAGCAATCAGCCCCAGCATTTT
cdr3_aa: CASSRFTGSSSNQPQHF

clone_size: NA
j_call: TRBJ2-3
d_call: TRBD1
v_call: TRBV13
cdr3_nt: TGTGCCAGCAGCGCCGACAGGGGCTCTAGCACAGATACGCAGTATTTT
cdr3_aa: CASSADRGSSTDTQYF

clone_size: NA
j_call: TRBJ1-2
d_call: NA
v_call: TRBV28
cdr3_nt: TGTGCCAGCAGTTCCGCCGGGACAAGGAACTATGGCTACACCTTC
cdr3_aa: CASSSAGTRNYGYTF

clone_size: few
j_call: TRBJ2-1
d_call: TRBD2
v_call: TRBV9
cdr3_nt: TGTGCCAGCAGCGCCAGCGGGATATCATACAATGAGCAGTTCTTC
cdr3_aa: CASSASGISYNEQFF

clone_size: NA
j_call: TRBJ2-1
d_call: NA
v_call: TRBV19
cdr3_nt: TGTGCCAGTAGTCCCCCCCCGTTCCATGAGCAGTTCTTC
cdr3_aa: CASSPPPFHEQFF

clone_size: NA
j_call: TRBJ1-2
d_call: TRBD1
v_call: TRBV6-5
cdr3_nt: TGTGCCAGCTGGTCGGACAGGGGATTTGGCTACACCTTC
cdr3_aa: CASWSDRGFGYTF

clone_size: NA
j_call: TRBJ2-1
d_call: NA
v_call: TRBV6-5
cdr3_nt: TGTGCCAGCAGTTCCACGGAAGGCGAGCAGTTCTTC
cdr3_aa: CASSSTEGEQFF

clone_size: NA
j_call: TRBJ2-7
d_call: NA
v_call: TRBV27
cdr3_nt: TGTGCCAGCACCCCCCTCGCAGGGCGCCTATCCTACGAGCAGTACTTC
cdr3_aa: CASTPLAGRLSYEQYF

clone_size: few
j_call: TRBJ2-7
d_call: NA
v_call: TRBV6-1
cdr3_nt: TGTGCCAGCAGTGAAGGTTCAGACATCTACGAGCAGTACTTC
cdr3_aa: CASSEGSDIYEQYF

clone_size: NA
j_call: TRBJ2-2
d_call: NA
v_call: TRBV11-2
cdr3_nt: TGTGCCAGCAGCTTGGGGGTCACCGGGGAGCTGTTTTTT
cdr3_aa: CASSLGVTGELFF

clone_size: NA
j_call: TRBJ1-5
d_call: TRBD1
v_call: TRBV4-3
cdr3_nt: TGCGCCAGCAGCTTGACAGGGGGCGGTTATAGCAATCAGCCCCAGCATTTT
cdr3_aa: CASSLTGGGYSNQPQHF

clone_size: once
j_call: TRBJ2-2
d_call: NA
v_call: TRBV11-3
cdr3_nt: TGTGCCAGCAGCTGGGGGCAAGGGGACACCGGGGAGCTGTTTTTT
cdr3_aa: CASSWGQGDTGELFF